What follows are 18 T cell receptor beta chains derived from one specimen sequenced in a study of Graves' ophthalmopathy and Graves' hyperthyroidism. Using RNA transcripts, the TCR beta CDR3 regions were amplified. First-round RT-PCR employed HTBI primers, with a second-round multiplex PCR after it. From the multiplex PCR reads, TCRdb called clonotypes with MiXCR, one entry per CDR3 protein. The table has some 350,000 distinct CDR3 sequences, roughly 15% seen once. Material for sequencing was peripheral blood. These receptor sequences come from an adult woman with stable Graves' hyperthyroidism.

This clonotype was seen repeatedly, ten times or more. This chain's CDR3 is CASRGGYSGANVLTF. For the CDR3, the DNA is TGTGCCAGCAGGGGTGGATACTCTGGGGCCAACGTCCTGACTTTC. The chain links TRBV28 to TRBJ2-6; D is unresolved. CDR3 length: 15 residues. CDR1 is MDHEN, CDR2 SYDVKM, per germline. V dropped 6 bases and J dropped 0 bases, with 9 bases sitting between them. Using reference TRBV28 and TRBJ2-6 for the parts outside the CDR3, the full variable domain is DVKVTQSSRYLVKRTGEKVFLECVQDMDHENMFWYRQDPGLGLRLIYFSYDVKMKEKGDIPEGYSVSREKKERFSLILESASTNQTSMYLCASRGGYSGANVLTFGAGSRLTVL.

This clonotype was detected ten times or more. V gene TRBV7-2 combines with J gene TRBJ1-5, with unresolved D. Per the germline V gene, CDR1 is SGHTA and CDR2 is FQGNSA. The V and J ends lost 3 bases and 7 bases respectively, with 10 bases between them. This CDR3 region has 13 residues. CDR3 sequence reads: CASSFSGSQPQHF. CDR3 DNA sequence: TGTGCCAGCAGCTTCTCGGGGTCCCAGCCCCAGCATTTT. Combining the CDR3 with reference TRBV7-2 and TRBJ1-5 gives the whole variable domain GAGVSQSPSNKVTEKGKDVELRCDPISGHTALYWYRQSLGQGLEFLIYFQGNSAPDKSGLPSDRFSAERTGGSVSTLTIQRTQQEDSAVYLCASSFSGSQPQHFGDGTRLSIL.

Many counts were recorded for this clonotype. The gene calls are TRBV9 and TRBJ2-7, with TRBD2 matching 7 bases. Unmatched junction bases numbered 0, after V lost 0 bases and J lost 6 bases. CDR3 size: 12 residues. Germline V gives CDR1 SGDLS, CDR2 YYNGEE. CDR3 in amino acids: CASSVGEGEQYF. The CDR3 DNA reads TGTGCCAGCAGCGTAGGGGAGGGCGAGCAGTACTTC.

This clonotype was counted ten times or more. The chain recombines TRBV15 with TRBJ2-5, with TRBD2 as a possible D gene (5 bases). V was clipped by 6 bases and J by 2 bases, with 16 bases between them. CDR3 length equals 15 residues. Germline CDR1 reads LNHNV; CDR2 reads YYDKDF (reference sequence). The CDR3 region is CATRRPGLLQETQYF. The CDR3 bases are TGTGCCACCAGGCGCCCCGGACTCTTACAAGAGACCCAGTACTTC.

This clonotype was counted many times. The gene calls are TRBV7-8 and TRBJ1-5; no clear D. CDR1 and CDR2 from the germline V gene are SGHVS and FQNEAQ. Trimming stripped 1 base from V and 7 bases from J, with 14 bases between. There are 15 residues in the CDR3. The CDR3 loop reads CASSLGTEGNQPQHF. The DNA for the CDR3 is TGTGCCAGCAGCTTAGGGACCGAGGGAAACCAGCCCCAGCATTTT.

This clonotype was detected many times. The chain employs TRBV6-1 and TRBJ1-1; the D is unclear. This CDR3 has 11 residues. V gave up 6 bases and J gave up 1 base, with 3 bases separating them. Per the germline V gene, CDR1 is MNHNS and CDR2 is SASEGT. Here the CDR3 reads CASRKNTEAFF. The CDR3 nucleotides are TGTGCCAGCAGGAAGAACACTGAAGCTTTCTTT.

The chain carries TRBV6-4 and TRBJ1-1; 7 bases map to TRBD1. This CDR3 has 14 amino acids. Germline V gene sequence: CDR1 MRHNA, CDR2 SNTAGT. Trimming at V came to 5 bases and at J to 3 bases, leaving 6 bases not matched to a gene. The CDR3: CASSKQGYDTEAFF. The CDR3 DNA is TGTGCCAGCAGTAAACAGGGGTACGACACTGAAGCTTTCTTT.

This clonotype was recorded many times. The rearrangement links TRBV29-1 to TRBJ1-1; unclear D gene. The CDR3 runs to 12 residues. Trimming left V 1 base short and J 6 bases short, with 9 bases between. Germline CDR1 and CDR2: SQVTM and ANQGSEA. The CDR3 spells CSVEGEGPEAFF. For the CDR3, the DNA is TGCAGCGTTGAAGGGGAGGGTCCTGAAGCTTTCTTT.

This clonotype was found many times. The CDR3 DNA reads as TGTGCCAGCAGCTTAGCAGGTACAAGGGGGGCCAACGTCCTGACTTTC. This sequence encodes CASSLAGTRGANVLTF. The chain recombines TRBV7-2 with TRBJ2-6; D remains ambiguous. Germline V gene sequence: CDR1 SGHTA, CDR2 FQGNSA. The CDR3 totals 16 residues. Trimming stripped 0 bases from V and 4 bases from J, with 10 bases between.

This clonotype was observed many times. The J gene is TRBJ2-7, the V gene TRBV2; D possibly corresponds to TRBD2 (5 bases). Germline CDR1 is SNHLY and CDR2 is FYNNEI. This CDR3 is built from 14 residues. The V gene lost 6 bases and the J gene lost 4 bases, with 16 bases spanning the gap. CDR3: CASRPRAGKYEQYF. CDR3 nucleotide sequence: TGTGCCAGCAGACCTCGGGCGGGCAAATACGAGCAGTACTTC.

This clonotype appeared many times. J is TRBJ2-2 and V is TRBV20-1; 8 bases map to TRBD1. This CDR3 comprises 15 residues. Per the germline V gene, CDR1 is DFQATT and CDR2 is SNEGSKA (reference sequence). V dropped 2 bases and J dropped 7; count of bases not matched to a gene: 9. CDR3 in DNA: TGCAGTGCTAGATCCCTGACAGGGGCGGACGGGGAGCTGTTTTTT. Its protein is CSARSLTGADGELFF.

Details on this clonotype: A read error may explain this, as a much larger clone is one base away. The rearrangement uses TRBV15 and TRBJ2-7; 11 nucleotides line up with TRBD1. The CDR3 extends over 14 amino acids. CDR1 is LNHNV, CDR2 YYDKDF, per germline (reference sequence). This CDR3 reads CATSRPGQGAEQCF. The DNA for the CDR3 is TGTGCCACCAGCAGACCCGGACAGGGGGCCGAGCAGTGCTTC.

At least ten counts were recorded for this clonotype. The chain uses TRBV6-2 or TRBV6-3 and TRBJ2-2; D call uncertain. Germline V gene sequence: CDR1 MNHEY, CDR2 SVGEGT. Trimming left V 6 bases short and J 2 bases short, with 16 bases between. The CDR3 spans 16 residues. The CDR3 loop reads CASSPVAAFNTGELFF. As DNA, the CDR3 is TGTGCCAGCAGCCCCGTGGCAGCCTTCAACACCGGGGAGCTGTTTTTT.

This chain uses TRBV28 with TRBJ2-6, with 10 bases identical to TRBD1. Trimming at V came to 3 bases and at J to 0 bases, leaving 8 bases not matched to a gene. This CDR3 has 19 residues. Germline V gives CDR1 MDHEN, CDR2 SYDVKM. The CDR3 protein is CASSFVTGGRISGANVLTF. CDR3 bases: TGTGCCAGCAGTTTTGTGACAGGGGGCCGTATCTCTGGGGCCAACGTCCTGACTTTC.

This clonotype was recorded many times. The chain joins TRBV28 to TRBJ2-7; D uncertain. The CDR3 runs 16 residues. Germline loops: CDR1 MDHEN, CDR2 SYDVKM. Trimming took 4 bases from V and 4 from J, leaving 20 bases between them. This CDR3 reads CASSSSTPDGLYEQYF. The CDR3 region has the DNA TGTGCCAGCAGTTCCTCTACCCCGGACGGGTTATACGAGCAGTACTTC.

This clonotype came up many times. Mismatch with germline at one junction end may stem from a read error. CDR3 amino acids: CASSPYPQREGLLAKNIKYF. In nucleotides, the CDR3 is TGTGCCAGCAGCCCGTACCCCCAGCGGGAGGGCTTACTAGCCAAAAACATTAAGTACTTC. V and J are TRBV7-3 and TRBJ2-4, with 10 bases matching TRBD2. The germline gives CDR1 SGHTA, CDR2 FQGTGA. This CDR3 has 20 residues.

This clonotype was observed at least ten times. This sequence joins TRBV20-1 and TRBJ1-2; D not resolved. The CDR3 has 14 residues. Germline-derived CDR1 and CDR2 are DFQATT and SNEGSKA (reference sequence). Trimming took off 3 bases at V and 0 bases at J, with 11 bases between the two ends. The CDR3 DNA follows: TGCAGTGCTAGCCGGACGGCTACTAACTATGGCTACACCTTC. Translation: CSASRTATNYGYTF.

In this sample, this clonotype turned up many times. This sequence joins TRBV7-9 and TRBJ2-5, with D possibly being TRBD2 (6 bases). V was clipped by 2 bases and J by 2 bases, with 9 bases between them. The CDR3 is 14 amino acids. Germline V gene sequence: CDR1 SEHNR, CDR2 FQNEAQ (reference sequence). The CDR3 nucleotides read TGTGCCAGCAGCTTATACGGGAGTCAAGAGACCCAGTACTTC. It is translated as CASSLYGSQETQYF.